Each of the 30 T cell receptor beta chains below was sequenced from the same sample in a study of cytomegalovirus exposure and HLA in healthy donors. 60 Vbeta and 13 Jbeta primers were used in PCR. Sequenced by immunoSEQ multiplex PCR; TCRdb stores in-frame clones only, minus some. Its clone listing holds 60,000 to 75,000 clones. The specimen sequenced was PBMCs. The source of these receptors is a female donor in good health and CMV-seropositive.

CDR3 amino acids: CASSYWADNAYGYTF. In DNA, the CDR3 is TGTGCCAGCAGTTACTGGGCAGATAACGCGTATGGCTACACCTTC. The rearrangement uses TRBV6-5 and TRBJ1-2, with no clear D. V dropped 1 base and J dropped 5 bases, with 14 bases sitting between them. Per germline, CDR1 MNHEY and CDR2 SVGAGI. This CDR3 contains 15 residues.

This rearrangement joins TRBV4-1 to TRBJ1-4; TRBD1 matches at 10 bases. Looked up from germline, CDR1 is MGHRA and CDR2 is YSYEKL. The CDR3 spans 18 residues. The junction had 13 bases not matched to a gene; V was cut back by 4 bases and J by 5 bases. CDR3 sequence reads: CASSPLTGGAGVNEKLFF. CDR3 DNA sequence: TGCGCCAGCAGCCCGTTGACAGGGGGCGCCGGGGTCAATGAAAAACTGTTTTTT.

The genes are TRBV6-1 and TRBJ2-5; TRBD2 matches 10 bases. Germline assignment: CDR1 MNHNS and CDR2 SASEGT. The V segment lost 10 bases and the J segment 5 bases; nucleotides outside the gene matches: 7. This CDR3 comprises 13 residues. CDR3 nucleotides: TGTGCCACCAGAGCGGGAGGGCCGGAGACCCAGTACTTC. Translation gives CATRAGGPETQYF.

V usage is TRBV5-1 and J usage is TRBJ1-1; 9 bases agree with TRBD1. V dropped 5 bases and J dropped 5; count of bases not matched to a gene: 7. Germline V gene data show CDR1 as SGHRS and CDR2 as YFSETQ. The CDR3 has 14 residues. The CDR3 sequence is CASSTGGRQTEAFF. CDR3 in DNA: TGCGCCAGCAGTACAGGGGGCCGCCAAACTGAAGCTTTCTTT.

This sequence joins TRBV5-6 and TRBJ2-2, with D unclear. Trimming stripped 4 bases from V and 7 bases from J, with 8 bases between. The CDR3 totals 12 residues. The germline CDR1 and CDR2 sequences are SGHDT and YYEEEE. The CDR3 loop is CASSLTHGELFF. The CDR3 coding sequence is TGTGCCAGCAGCCTGACTCACGGGGAGCTGTTTTTT.

The CDR3 sequence: CASSIERPDTQYF. The CDR3 bases are TGTGCCAGTAGTATAGAGCGGCCAGATACGCAGTATTTT. V and J are TRBV19 and TRBJ2-3, with no clear D. Looked up from germline, CDR1 is LNHDA and CDR2 is SQIVND (reference sequence). This CDR3 has 13 amino acids. V gave up 0 bases and J gave up 4 bases, with 5 bases separating them.

The CDR3 DNA follows: TGTGCCATCAGTGAGAATGACGGCGGTAGAACCCAGTACTTC. Translating gives CAISENDGGRTQYF. The chain employs TRBV10-3 and TRBJ2-5; no firm D call. Germline V gene lookup returns CDR1 ENHRY and CDR2 SYGVKD. Trimming cost V 2 bases and J 8 bases, with 15 bases left between them. The CDR3 loop spans 14 amino acids.

As regards this clone: One junction end does not reproduce the germline sequence, and a read error may be involved. The genes are TRBV9 and TRBJ2-7; D is uncertain. Germline V gene data show CDR1 as SGDLS and CDR2 as YYNGEE. The CDR3 totals 11 residues. The DNA for the CDR3 is TGTGCCAGCAGCACGAGTCGAGCCCAGGACTTC. Translated: CASSTSRAQDF.

The chain has TRBV29-1 and TRBJ2-7; possibly TRBD2 for D (5 bases). V was clipped by 6 bases and J by 2 bases, with 20 bases between them. The CDR3 spans 15 residues. Germline V gives CDR1 SQVTM, CDR2 ANQGSEA. The CDR3 region is CSVRVQADSAYEQYF. The CDR3 bases are TGCAGCGTCCGGGTACAAGCGGATAGCGCCTACGAGCAGTACTTC.

The chain joins TRBV19 to TRBJ2-1, with unresolved D. Germline CDR1 LNHDA, CDR2 SQIVND (reference sequence). The CDR3 is 15 amino acids. The ends were cut back, 1 base at V and 0 bases at J, with 7 bases in the middle. The CDR3 coding sequence is TGTGCCAGTAGTATAGCAGCGATCTCCTACAATGAGCAGTTCTTC. This sequence encodes CASSIAAISYNEQFF.

V usage is TRBV6-6 and J usage is TRBJ2-5, with 7 bases fitting TRBD1. The J call may be mistaken, given a closer DNA end match to TRBJ2-7. Germline V gives CDR1 MNHNY, CDR2 SVGAGI (reference sequence). This CDR3 comprises 14 residues. CDR3 loop: CASRSRQGSYEQYF. The CDR3 bases are TGTGCCAGCAGGTCGAGACAGGGCTCCTACGAGCAGTACTTC.

CDR3 amino acids: CASSYSIAGRAGGYTF. DNA of the CDR3: TGTGCCAGCAGTTACTCGATTGCAGGCAGAGCGGGTGGCTACACCTTC. The chain has TRBV6-5 and TRBJ1-2, with D hard to call. The V end was cut by 0 bases, the J end by 7 bases, with 18 bases between. CDR3 size: 16 residues. The germline gives CDR1 MNHEY, CDR2 SVGAGI.

The V call is TRBV2, the J call TRBJ2-2; a weak D match, TRBD2 (6 bases). The V end lost 4 bases, the J end lost 5 bases, and 14 bases lay between the germline ends. From germline, CDR1 is SNHLY and CDR2 FYNNEI. The CDR3 length is 15 residues. The CDR3 spells CASSGNLGGTGELFF. The CDR3 DNA reads TGTGCCAGCAGTGGGAACCTGGGAGGAACCGGGGAGCTGTTTTTT.

The rearrangement joins TRBV4-2 to TRBJ2-5, with D tentatively TRBD2 (6 bases). V dropped 0 bases and J dropped 4 bases, with 12 bases sitting between them. Looked up from germline, CDR1 is LGHNA and CDR2 is YNFKEQ. CDR3 length equals 15 residues. CDR3 region: CASSQDTAGLETQYF. CDR3 bases: TGTGCCAGCAGCCAAGATACCGCGGGACTAGAGACCCAGTACTTC.

The J gene is TRBJ2-7, the V gene TRBV7-9; D is perhaps TRBD2 (7 bases). The germline V gene encodes CDR1 SEHNR and CDR2 FQNEAQ (reference sequence). The CDR3 sequence is 15 residues long. V was trimmed by 7 bases and J by 7 bases, leaving 23 bases between them. CDR3 DNA: TGTGCCAGCACCCTTATGACGTGGAGGGGGGGGGAGCAGTACTTC. It codes for CASTLMTWRGGEQYF.

The V call is TRBV4-1, the J call TRBJ2-1; TRBD1 agrees at 7 bases. Germline values: CDR1 MGHRA, CDR2 YSYEKL. The junction had 10 bases not matched to a gene; V was cut back by 4 bases and J by 7 bases. This CDR3 has 15 residues. The DNA of the CDR3 is TGCGCCAGCAGCCTTCCCTTTGGGACAGAAAATGAGCAGTTCTTC. Its protein product is CASSLPFGTENEQFF.

Turning to this clone: One end of the junction varies from germline; a read error may be responsible. This chain uses TRBV29-1 with TRBJ1-1; TRBD1 agrees at 7 bases. The CDR3 spans 15 residues. Germline V gene lookup returns CDR1 SQVTM and CDR2 ANQGSEA. This CDR3 is CSVVRDSPLSTEDFF. The CDR3 DNA reads TGCAGCGTTGTGAGGGACAGCCCTTTATCCACTGAAGATTTCTTT.

The V gene is TRBV25-1, the J gene TRBJ2-2, with 10 positions matching TRBD2. The CDR3 spans 16 residues. The V and J ends lost 7 bases and 6 bases, in that order; junction bases with no gene match: 11. Germline CDR1 is MGHDK and CDR2 is SYGVNS. DNA for the CDR3: TGTGCCAGCATGGCTAGCGGGAGAGGTAGGGCCGGGGAGCTGTTTTTT. It is translated as CASMASGRGRAGELFF.

V is TRBV11-1 and J is TRBJ2-7, with 8 bases lining up with TRBD1. V shed 0 bases and J 3 bases; nucleotides not matched to a gene: 4. The CDR3 length is 15 residues. CDR1 SGHAT and CDR2 FQDESV come from the germline V gene (reference sequence). The DNA of the CDR3 is TGTGCCAGCAGCTTAGCCGGGACAGGAGGCTACGAGCAGTACTTC. Encoded protein: CASSLAGTGGYEQYF. The variable domain in full, with the rest retrieved from reference TRBV11-1 and TRBJ2-7, is EAEVAQSPRYKITEKSQAVAFWCDPISGHATLYWYRQILGQGPELLVQFQDESVVDDSQLPKDRFSAERLKGVDSTLKIQPAELGDSAMYLCASSLAGTGGYEQYFGPGTRLTVT.

The J gene is TRBJ2-5, the V gene TRBV25-1; 10 nucleotides line up with TRBD2. J was trimmed by 9 bases and V by 9 bases; bases with no gene match: 10. Germline V gives CDR1 MGHDK, CDR2 SYGVNS. The CDR3 loop spans 13 amino acids. CDR3 nucleotide sequence: TGTGCCAGTAGCGGGGGGCCTTGGGTGGCCCAGTACTTC. Residues: CASSGGPWVAQYF. The variable domain in full, completed from reference TRBV25-1 and TRBJ2-5, reads EADIYQTPRYLVIGTGKKITLECSQTMGHDKMYWYQQDPGMELHLIHYSYGVNSTEKGDLSSESTVSRIRTEHFPLTLESARPSHTSQYLCASSGGPWVAQYFGPGTRLLVL.

The chain's CDR3 is CASSQEAGGTGELFF. CDR3 DNA: TGCGCCAGCAGCCAAGAAGCGGGGGGCACCGGGGAGCTGTTTTTT. This chain joins TRBV4-3 and TRBJ2-2; 9 nucleotides line up with TRBD2. V lost 0 bases and J lost 4; bases outside the gene matches: 0. The V gene's germline CDR1 is LGHNA and CDR2 YSLEER. The CDR3 is 15 residues long.

The chain uses TRBV4-3 and TRBJ1-2; D uncertain. CDR3 length: 14 amino acids. From germline, CDR1 is LGHNA and CDR2 YSLEER. V was shortened by 4 bases and J by 0 bases, with 9 bases between the two germline ends. The CDR3 DNA reads TGCGCCAGCAGCCCCCAGGCAGCTAACTATGGCTACACCTTC. Translating it yields CASSPQAANYGYTF.

V is TRBV2 and J is TRBJ2-3, with D maybe TRBD1 (6 bases). The CDR3 has 13 amino acids. The V gene's germline CDR1 is SNHLY and CDR2 FYNNEI. The V end lost 4 bases, the J end lost 4 bases, and 9 bases lay between the germline ends. CDR3 in DNA: TGTGCCAGCAGTGGGGGGCTGGCAGATACGCAGTATTTT. Translated: CASSGGLADTQYF. Full variable domain (rest looked up from reference TRBV2 and TRBJ2-3): EPEVTQTPSHQVTQMGQEVILRCVPISNHLYFYWYRQILGQKVEFLVSFYNNEISEKSEIFDDQFSVERPDGSNFTLKIRSTKLEDSAMYFCASSGGLADTQYFGPGTRLTVL.

V is TRBV19 and J is TRBJ2-2; 9 nucleotides agree with TRBD1. Germline trimming cut 8 bases from V and 5 bases from J; bases unmatched to any gene: 9. Germline V gives CDR1 LNHDA, CDR2 SQIVND (reference sequence). CDR3 length equals 15 residues. The CDR3, as DNA: TGTGCCAGTGTCAGGGACAGGGCTTTAACCGGGGAGCTGTTTTTT. This translates into CASVRDRALTGELFF.

J is TRBJ2-7 and V is TRBV11-3, with 14 positions matching TRBD2. The junction had 6 bases not matched to a gene; V was cut back by 4 bases and J by 7 bases. The CDR3 length is 15 residues. Germline-derived CDR1 and CDR2 are SGHNT and YENEEA. The DNA of the CDR3 is TGTGCCAGCAGCTCTGGGACTAGCGGGAGCGGGGAGCAGTACTTC. Protein sequence: CASSSGTSGSGEQYF.

This chain uses TRBV29-1 with TRBJ1-1, with 7 bases aligning to TRBD1. The germline gives CDR1 SQVTM, CDR2 ANQGSEA. The CDR3 totals 14 residues. V lost 5 bases, J lost 1 base, and 7 bases stayed unmatched. The CDR3 DNA follows: TGCAGCGTTATGCCGGGACAGACGAACACTGAAGCTTTCTTT. Translated, it gives CSVMPGQTNTEAFF.

The rearrangement links TRBV7-8 to TRBJ1-6; TRBD1 aligns across 7 bases. This CDR3 comprises 15 residues. J was trimmed by 8 bases and V by 5 bases; bases with no gene match: 9. Germline loops: CDR1 SGHVS, CDR2 FQNEAQ. The CDR3 bases are TGTGCCAGCAGCCCTCACAGGGGTGTAGATTCACCCCTCCACTTT. The encoded protein is CASSPHRGVDSPLHF.

The rearrangement uses TRBV18 and TRBJ1-6, with unresolved D. The CDR3 runs 12 residues. V was clipped by 5 bases and J by 11 bases, with 10 bases between them. Germline CDR1 is KGHSH and CDR2 is LQKENI. The DNA of the CDR3 is TGTGCCAGCTCAAGTGCCGGGACACCCCTCCACTTT. Its protein product is CASSSAGTPLHF.

The chain couples TRBV6-1 to TRBJ1-3; the match to TRBD1 covers 8 bases. The ends lost 5 bases at V and 8 bases at J; junction bases unmatched: 8. CDR1 and CDR2 (germline): MNHNS, SASEGT. The CDR3 is made up of 14 amino acids. This CDR3 is CASSLQTGVDTIYF. DNA of the CDR3: TGTGCCAGCAGTCTTCAGACAGGGGTGGACACCATATATTTT.

The chain uses TRBV29-1 and TRBJ1-4, with 7 bases matching TRBD1. CDR1 and CDR2 from the germline V gene are SQVTM and ANQGSEA. With V trimmed by 6 bases and J by 13 bases, 8 bases remained unmatched. This CDR3 has 11 residues. CDR3 DNA: TGCAGCGTGGCGGGGACAGACGGACTGTTTTTT. Protein product: CSVAGTDGLFF.